This T cell receptor beta chain derives from a study of human T cells and chemical hapten exposure. Time point noted: pre-sensitization, week 0. The treatment was: therapeutic diphenylcyclopropenone sensitization with weekly scalp DPC. CDR3 length: 15 amino acids. The V gene's germline CDR1 is SGHTA and CDR2 FQGTGA. Broader study findings: Having alopecia, the donors may differ immunologically from healthy people.

A remark on this clonotype: What it recognizes is unknown. At one end, the junction sequence differs from germline, possibly due to a read error.

A single record per CDR3 protein comes from TCRdb applying MiXCR to the RACE reads. The profile shows about 250,000 distinct CDR3 sequences, approximately 7.5% of them singletons. The sequence was collected from a man younger than 35 with alopecia areata. Some clones in this sample may be carry-over from other donors' samples. The rearrangement uses TRBV7-3 and TRBJ1-4; D may be TRBD1 (6 bases). Source: whole blood, taken in connection with sensitization to the hapten diphenylcyclopropenone (DPC). CDR3 coding DNA: TGTGCCAGCAGTTTAAGAGGACAGACTAATGAAAAACTGTTTTTT. This codes for CASSLRGQTNEKLFF.